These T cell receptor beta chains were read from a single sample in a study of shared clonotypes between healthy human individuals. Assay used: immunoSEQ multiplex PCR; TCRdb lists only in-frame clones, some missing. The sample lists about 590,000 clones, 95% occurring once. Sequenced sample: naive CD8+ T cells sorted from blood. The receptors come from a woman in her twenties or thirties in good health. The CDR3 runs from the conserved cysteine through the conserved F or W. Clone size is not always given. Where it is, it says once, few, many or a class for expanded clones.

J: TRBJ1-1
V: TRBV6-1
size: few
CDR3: CASSQTRGGTEAFF

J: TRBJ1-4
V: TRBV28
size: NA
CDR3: CASSFGFSLGIEKLFF

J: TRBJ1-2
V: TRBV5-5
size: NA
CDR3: CASSLAGDGYTF

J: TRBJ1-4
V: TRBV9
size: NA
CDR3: CASSPEDRRDEKLFF

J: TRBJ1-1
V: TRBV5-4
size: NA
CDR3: CASSPGSGPEAFF

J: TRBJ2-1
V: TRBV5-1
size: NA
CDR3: CASSLDIYNEQFF

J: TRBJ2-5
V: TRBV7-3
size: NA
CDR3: CASSLFGGETQYF

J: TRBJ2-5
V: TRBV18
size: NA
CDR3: CASSPWGQGEETQYF

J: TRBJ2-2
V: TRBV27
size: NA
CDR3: CASSPGTSGTGELFF

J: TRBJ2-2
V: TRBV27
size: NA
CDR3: CASSPITGITGELFF

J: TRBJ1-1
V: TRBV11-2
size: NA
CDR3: CASSSRTGGYRNTEAFF

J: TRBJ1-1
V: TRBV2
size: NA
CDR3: CASGGEGEAFF

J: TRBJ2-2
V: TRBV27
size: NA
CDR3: CASSLQLTGELFF

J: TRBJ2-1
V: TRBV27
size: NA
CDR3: CASSFASGSYEQFF

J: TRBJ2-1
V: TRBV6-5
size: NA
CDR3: CASSYKTGYLLGQFF

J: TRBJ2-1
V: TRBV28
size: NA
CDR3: CASSPLVRHEQFF

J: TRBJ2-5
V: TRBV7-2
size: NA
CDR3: CASSQRTVTLKETQYF

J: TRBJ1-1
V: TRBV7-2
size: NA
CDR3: CASSARRGLNTEAFF

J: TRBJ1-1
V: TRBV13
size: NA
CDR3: CASLGDRNTEAFF

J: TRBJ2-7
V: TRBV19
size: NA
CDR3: CASSPRGRSYEQYF

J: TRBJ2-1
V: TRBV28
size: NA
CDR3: CASSRMWSRSYNEQFF

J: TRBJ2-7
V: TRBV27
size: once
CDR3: CASSSRQGGEAEQYF

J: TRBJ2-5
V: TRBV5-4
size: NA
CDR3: CASSIWGATETQYF

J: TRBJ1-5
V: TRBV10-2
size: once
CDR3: CASSETGGNQPQHF

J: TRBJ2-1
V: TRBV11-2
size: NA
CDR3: CASRNGAGPYNEQFF

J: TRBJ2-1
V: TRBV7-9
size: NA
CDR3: CASSLARGGSGGAYNEQFF

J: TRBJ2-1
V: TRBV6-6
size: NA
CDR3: CASSLGRDLFF

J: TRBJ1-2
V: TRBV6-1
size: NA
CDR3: CASSELRGQGLAYGYTF

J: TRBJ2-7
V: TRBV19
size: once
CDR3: CASSSRQGLIGDGEQYF

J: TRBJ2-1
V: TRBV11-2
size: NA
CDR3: CASSLYSGDYNEQFF

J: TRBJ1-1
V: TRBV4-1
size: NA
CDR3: CASSNRERRTEAFF

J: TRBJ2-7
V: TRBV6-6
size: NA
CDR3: CASSYSNTRHF

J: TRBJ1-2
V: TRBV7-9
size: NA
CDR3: CASILPGTNYGYTF

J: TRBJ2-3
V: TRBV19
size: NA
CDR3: CASSGGQGFADTQYF

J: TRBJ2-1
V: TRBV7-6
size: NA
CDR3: CASSPTSGNYNEQFF

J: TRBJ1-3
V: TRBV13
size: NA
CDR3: CASSFTGDNTIYF

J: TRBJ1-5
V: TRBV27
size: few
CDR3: CASSLGQGANQPQHF